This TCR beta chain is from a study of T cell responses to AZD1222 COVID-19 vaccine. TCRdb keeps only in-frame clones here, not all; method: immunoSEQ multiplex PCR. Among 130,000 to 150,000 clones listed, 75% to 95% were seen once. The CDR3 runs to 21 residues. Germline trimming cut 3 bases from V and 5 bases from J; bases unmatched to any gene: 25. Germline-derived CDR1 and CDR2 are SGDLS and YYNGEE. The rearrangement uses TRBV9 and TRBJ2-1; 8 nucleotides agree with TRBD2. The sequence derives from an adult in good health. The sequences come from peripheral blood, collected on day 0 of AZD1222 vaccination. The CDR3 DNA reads TGTGCCAGCAGCGCCCCGGCTACCAGGGGATTGAAAGCGGGGGCTAACAATGAGCAGTTCTTC. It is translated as CASSAPATRGLKAGANNEQFF.